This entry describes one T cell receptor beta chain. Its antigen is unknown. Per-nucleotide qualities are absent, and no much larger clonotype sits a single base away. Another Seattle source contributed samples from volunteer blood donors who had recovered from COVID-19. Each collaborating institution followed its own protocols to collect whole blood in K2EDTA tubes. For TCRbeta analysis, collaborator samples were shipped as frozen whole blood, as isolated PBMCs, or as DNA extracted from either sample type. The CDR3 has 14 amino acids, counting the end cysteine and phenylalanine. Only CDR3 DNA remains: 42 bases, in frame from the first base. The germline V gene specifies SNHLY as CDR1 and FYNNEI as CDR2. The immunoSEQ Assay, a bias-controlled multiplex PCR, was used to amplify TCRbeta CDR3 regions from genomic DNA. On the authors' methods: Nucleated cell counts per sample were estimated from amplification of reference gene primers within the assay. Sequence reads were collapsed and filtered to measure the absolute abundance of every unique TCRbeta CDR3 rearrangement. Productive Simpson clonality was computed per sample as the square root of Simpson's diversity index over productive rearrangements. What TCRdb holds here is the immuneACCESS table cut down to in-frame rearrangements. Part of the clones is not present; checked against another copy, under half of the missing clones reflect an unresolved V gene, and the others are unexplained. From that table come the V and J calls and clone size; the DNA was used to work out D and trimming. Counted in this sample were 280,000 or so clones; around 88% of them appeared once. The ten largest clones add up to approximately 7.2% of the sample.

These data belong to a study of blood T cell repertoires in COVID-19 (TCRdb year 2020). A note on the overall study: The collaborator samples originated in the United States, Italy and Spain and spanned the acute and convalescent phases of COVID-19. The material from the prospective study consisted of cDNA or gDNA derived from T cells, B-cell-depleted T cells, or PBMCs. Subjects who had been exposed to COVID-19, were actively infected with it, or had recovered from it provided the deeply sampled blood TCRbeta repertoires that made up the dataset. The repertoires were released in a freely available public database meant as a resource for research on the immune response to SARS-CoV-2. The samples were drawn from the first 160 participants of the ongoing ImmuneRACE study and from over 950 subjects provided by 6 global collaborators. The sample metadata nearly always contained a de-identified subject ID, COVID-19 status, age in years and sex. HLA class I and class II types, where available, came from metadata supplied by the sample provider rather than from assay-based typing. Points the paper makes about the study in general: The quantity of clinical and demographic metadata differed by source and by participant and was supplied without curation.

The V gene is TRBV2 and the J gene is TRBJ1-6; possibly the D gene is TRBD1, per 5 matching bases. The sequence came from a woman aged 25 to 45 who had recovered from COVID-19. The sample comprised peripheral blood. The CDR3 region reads CASVGVVYNSPLHF. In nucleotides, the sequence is TGTGCTAGTGTAGGGGTGGTATATAATTCACCCCTCCACTTT.